This TCR beta chain came from a study of CD4 T cells in relation to SARS-CoV-2 and coronaviruses. Germline lookup yields CDR1 SEHNR and CDR2 FQNEAQ (reference sequence). The CDR3 is 15 amino acids. Between the trimmed V and J ends, which lost 5 bases and 0 bases, there was a span of 11 bases. As for this clone: The antigen remains unidentified.

The method was immunoSEQ multiplex PCR; TCRdb's version includes in-frame clones alone and lacks a portion of them. The sample gives tens of thousands of clones, about 80% of which show up once; more than 9% is in the top ten. Unexposed donor CD4+ T cells date from about 2011-2018, before the COVID-19 pandemic. After about 10 days of culture, CD4+ T cells were isolated. The clonotype comes from a human donor in good health. Sequencing was done on a sample of CD4+ T cells from PBMCs, cultured in vitro. The chain is built from TRBV7-9 and TRBJ2-4; D not certain. CDR3 DNA: TGTGCCAGCAGCCCGGACCACTTAGCCAAAAACATTCAGTACTTC. Translation: CASSPDHLAKNIQYF.